Listed below are T cell receptor beta chains from one sample, sequenced in a study of OX40 agonist ivuxolimab in advanced cancers. The protocol was immunoSEQ multiplex PCR, while the TCRdb copy is restricted to in-frame clones and leaves out a portion. Here the sample spans about 84,000 clones, 94% being singletons. The source material was CD4+ or CD8+ T cells sorted from blood, sampled in a trial of the OX40 agonist ivuxolimab. The receptors derive from an adult with an advanced solid tumor such as melanoma, head and neck, liver or kidney cancer. Both conserved end residues are part of each CDR3. Each record gives: D gene, clone size, CDR3 length, V gene, J gene, CDR3 protein, CDR3 DNA. D genes are given only for firm matches. A row's size may be missing; if present it is once, few, many or a size class.

>NA|once|14|TRBV11-2|TRBJ2-7
CASSFRRTVYEQYF
TGTGCCAGCAGCTTCCGACGGACCGTCTACGAGCAGTACTTC
>TRBD2|NA|22|TRBV4-3|TRBJ2-3
CASSQTLLAGVVGVRGTDTQYF
TGCGCCAGCAGCCAAACCTTACTAGCGGGAGTCGTGGGTGTGCGTGGAACAGATACGCAGTATTTT
>TRBD1|NA|15|TRBV6-1|TRBJ2-1
CASSSGTDSYNEQFF
TGTGCCAGCAGCTCCGGGACAGACTCCTACAATGAGCAGTTCTTC
>NA|NA|14|TRBV9|TRBJ1-1
CASSVAGFGTEAFF
TGTGCCAGCAGCGTAGCAGGGTTTGGCACTGAAGCTTTCTTT
>NA|few|15|TRBV10-3|TRBJ1-4
CAISPGEATNEKLFF
TGTGCCATCAGTCCAGGGGAAGCAACTAATGAAAAACTGTTTTTT
>TRBD2|NA|15|TRBV7-9|TRBJ2-1
CASSSGLAVYNEQFF
TGTGCCAGCAGCTCTGGACTAGCGGTCTACAATGAGCAGTTCTTC
>NA|NA|14|TRBV4-1|TRBJ1-1
CASSQVLEDTEAFF
TGCGCCAGCAGCCAAGTATTGGAAGACACTGAAGCTTTCTTT
>TRBD1|NA|17|TRBV27|TRBJ1-1
CASSFAGTGNGDTEAFF
TGTGCCAGCAGTTTCGCCGGGACAGGGAATGGGGACACTGAAGCTTTCTTT
>NA|once|14|TRBV7-9|TRBJ2-3
CASSLRAATDTQYF
TGTGCCAGCAGCTTAAGGGCCGCCACAGATACGCAGTATTTT
>TRBD2|once|14|TRBV30|TRBJ2-2
CARGGDEGAGELFF
TGTGCCCGTGGGGGGGACGAGGGTGCCGGGGAGCTGTTTTTT
>NA|once|13|TRBV11-3|TRBJ2-7
CASSPGGFYEQYF
TGTGCCAGCAGTCCCGGAGGGTTCTACGAGCAGTACTTC
>TRBD2|NA|17|TRBV7-2|TRBJ2-7
CASSVPSSGRLSYEQYF
TGTGCCAGCAGCGTCCCCAGTAGCGGGAGGTTATCCTACGAGCAGTACTTC
>NA|NA|13|TRBV7-6|TRBJ2-7
CASGVAQSYEQYF
TGTGCCAGCGGTGTTGCGCAATCCTACGAGCAGTACTTC
>TRBD1|NA|14|TRBV5-1|TRBJ1-5
CASSPGTGEQPQHF
TGCGCCAGCAGCCCCGGGACAGGGGAGCAGCCCCAGCATTTT
>TRBD2|once|15|TRBV6-9|TRBJ2-7
CATHGTSGTHYEQYF
TGTGCCACACATGGGACTAGCGGGACCCACTACGAGCAGTACTTC
>NA|NA|14|TRBV30|TRBJ1-4
CAWSVVAGNEKLFF
TGTGCCTGGAGTGTAGTGGCAGGCAATGAAAAACTGTTTTTT
>TRBD2|NA|17|TRBV2|TRBJ2-1
CASSELGSGSIYNEQFF
TGTGCCAGCAGTGAATTGGGTAGCGGGAGTATATACAATGAGCAGTTCTTC